Below are 2 T cell receptor beta chains sequenced from a single sample in a study of T cell responses to AZD1222 COVID-19 vaccine. Only in-frame clones appear in the TCRdb table, and some are missing; sequencing was by immunoSEQ multiplex PCR. The sample lists around 120,000 clones; roughly 88% were seen once. Material: peripheral blood, obtained on day 0 of AZD1222 vaccination. The receptors here all came from an adult in good health.

J is TRBJ1-4 and V is TRBV5-4; 7 bases map to TRBD1. The CDR3 totals 14 residues. The V segment lost 5 bases and the J segment 5 bases; nucleotides outside the gene matches: 6. Germline V gives CDR1 SGHNT, CDR2 YYREEE (reference sequence). CDR3 sequence reads: CASSTGTVNEKLFF. The CDR3, as DNA: TGTGCCAGCAGTACCGGGACAGTGAATGAAAAACTGTTTTTT.

The V and J genes are TRBV3-1 (or the pseudogene TRBV3-2) and TRBJ2-5, with TRBD1 as a possible D gene (6 bases). The CDR3 has 15 residues. Germline V gives CDR1 LGHDT, CDR2 YNNKEL (reference sequence). The germline V and J ends were trimmed by 0 bases and 0 bases, with 8 bases remaining between them. The CDR3 nucleotides are TGTGCCAGCAGCCAAGAAGGGACATACCAAGAGACCCAGTACTTC. Translated: CASSQEGTYQETQYF.